This T cell receptor beta chain was retrieved from a study of shared clonotypes between healthy human individuals. Deep level was the assay's run setting. Per the original methods: Filtering differed, since immunoSEQ gave only junction sequences and no quality scores. Clones were sequenced by immunoSEQ multiplex PCR, and TCRdb holds only the in-frame ones, with some missing. V and J calls and clone size are copied from that table; D and trimming were computed from the DNA. This sample has approximately 500,000 clones, with 75% to 85% found just once. None of the donors, who were healthy HIV-negative adults, had recently had acute infections or vaccinations. The study used 98 million or so PBMCs per unsorted sample for genomic DNA. Sequenced sample: PBMCs. This TCR came from a woman aged 40 to 50 in good health. Some clones in this sample may be carry-over from other donors' samples.

This CDR3 reads CASSIDRQLNQPQHF. CDR3 bases: TGTGCCAGTAGTATAGATCGACAGCTCAATCAGCCCCAGCATTTT. This chain connects TRBV19 to TRBJ1-5, with a tentative D call TRBD1 (5 bases). The CDR3 is 15 amino acids. CDR1 LNHDA and CDR2 SQIVND come from the germline V gene (reference sequence). With 0 bases removed from V and 3 bases from J, the gap between germline ends came to 9 bases.